The 22 T cell receptor beta chains reported below all come from one sample, sequenced in a study of T cell repertoires in cytomegalovirus infection. Each CDR3 protein gets one entry after TCRdb re-called the reads with MiXCR. The sample holds about 450,000 distinct CDR3 sequences, approximately 32% seen once. Sequenced input: PBMCs. Source of these receptors: a human donor in good health (CMV status not recorded). Some clones in this sample may be carry-over from other donors' samples.

This clonotype came up a few times. This sequence joins TRBV20-1 and TRBJ1-4; no definite D call. The germline V gene encodes CDR1 DFQATT and CDR2 SNEGSKA (reference sequence). This CDR3 spans 13 amino acids. V gave up 6 bases and J gave up 3 bases, with 11 bases separating them. The CDR3 sequence is CSAQAVANEKLFF. CDR3 nucleotide sequence: TGCAGTGCCCAAGCAGTGGCTAATGAAAAACTGTTTTTT.

The chain employs TRBV19 and TRBJ2-1, with D tentatively TRBD1 (6 bases). Germline lookup yields CDR1 LNHDA and CDR2 SQIVND (reference sequence). The CDR3 loop spans 14 amino acids. The V end was cut by 5 bases, the J end by 8 bases, with 16 bases between. For the CDR3, the DNA is TGTGCCAGTAGTTTCCGGGACACTGTACATGAGCAGTTCTTC. The encoded protein is CASSFRDTVHEQFF.

Comment on this clonotype: A read error may be the cause here, since a much bigger clone is one base away. The chain recombines TRBV7-6 with TRBJ1-1; D is unclear. This CDR3 has 12 amino acids. Germline loops: CDR1 SGHVS, CDR2 FNYEAQ. The V end lost 1 base, the J end lost 7 bases, and 7 bases lay between the germline ends. The CDR3, as DNA: TGTGCCAGCAGCTTAGGAGGGATTGAAGCTTTCTTT. It specifies CASSLGGIEAFF.

The chain employs TRBV7-8 and TRBJ2-7; 7 nucleotides match TRBD2. Germline V gives CDR1 SGHVS, CDR2 FQNEAQ. CDR3 length equals 15 residues. V trimming: 4 bases; J trimming: 2 bases; junction bases outside the gene matches: 8. CDR3 coding DNA: TGTGCCAGCAGCTCCCCTGGCGGGGGAGCCTACGAGCAGTACTTC. Its protein product is CASSSPGGGAYEQYF.

Here the CDR3 reads CASSPGQGIHEQYF. In DNA form, the CDR3 reads TGCGCCAGCAGCCCCGGACAGGGGATCCACGAGCAGTACTTC. The chain carries TRBV5-1 and TRBJ2-7, with 9 bases aligning to TRBD1. CDR3 length equals 14 residues. The V gene end was trimmed by 4 bases and the J gene end by 5 bases; junction bases not matched to a gene: 7. Looked up from germline, CDR1 is SGHRS and CDR2 is YFSETQ.

The rearrangement uses TRBV7-9 and TRBJ2-1; D gene unclear. CDR1 is SEHNR, CDR2 FQNEAQ, per germline (reference sequence). V was cut by 10 bases and J by 6 bases, with 7 bases left in between. This CDR3 spans 10 amino acids. CDR3: CATIRNEQFF. CDR3 nucleotides: TGTGCCACCATCCGCAATGAGCAGTTCTTC.

This clonotype has just one count. At one end the junction does not follow the germline gene, possibly because of a read error. The chain couples TRBV24-1 to TRBJ1-2, with D possibly matching TRBD1 (5 bases). CDR1 is KGHDR, CDR2 SFDVKD, per germline. This CDR3 region has 14 residues. CDR3 amino acids: CATGETGTAEGYTF. In DNA form, the CDR3 reads TGTGCCACCGGTGAGACCGGGACCGCGGAGGGCTACACCTTC.

The chain links TRBV3-1 to TRBJ2-3, with D possibly matching TRBD2 (6 bases). This CDR3 has 15 residues. V lost 1 base, J lost 6 bases, and 14 bases lay in between. In germline, CDR1 is LGHDT, CDR2 YNNKEL (reference sequence). The CDR3 loop is CASSQGSGPRDTQYF. The CDR3 bases are TGTGCCAGCAGCCAAGGCAGCGGGCCCCGGGATACGCAGTATTTT.

This clonotype was detected many times. The CDR3 sequence is CASSWDRDRASYNEQFF. In DNA form, the CDR3 reads TGTGCCAGCAGCTGGGACCGGGACAGGGCATCCTACAATGAGCAGTTCTTC. The J gene is TRBJ2-1, the V gene TRBV7-6; 9 positions match TRBD1. This CDR3 has 17 residues. The trim removed 4 bases at V and 1 base at J, leaving 8 bases unmatched. Germline loops: CDR1 SGHVS, CDR2 FNYEAQ.

The rearrangement links TRBV28 to TRBJ2-5; either TRBD1 or TRBD2 may supply D (7 bases each). Trimming removed 6 bases at V and 5 bases at J, with 16 bases between. In germline, CDR1 is MDHEN, CDR2 SYDVKM. CDR3 size: 14 residues. CDR3 amino acids: CASRPGGAWETQYF. DNA of the CDR3: TGTGCCAGCAGGCCAGGGGGGGCCTGGGAGACCCAGTACTTC.

Regarding this clonotype: One end of the junction varies from germline; a read error may be responsible. The J gene is TRBJ2-2, the V gene TRBV19, with 8 bases lining up with TRBD2. Looked up from germline, CDR1 is LNHDA and CDR2 is SQIVND (reference sequence). This CDR3 has 12 amino acids. CDR3 amino acids: CDSSSGDGELFF. CDR3 bases: TGTGACAGTAGTAGCGGGGACGGCGAGCTGTTTTTT.

In this sample, this clonotype turned up many times. V is TRBV7-9 and J is TRBJ2-3, with D possibly TRBD1 on 6 matching bases. V lost 5 bases and J lost 3, with 12 bases in between. From germline, CDR1 is SEHNR and CDR2 FQNEAQ (reference sequence). CDR3 length equals 14 residues. This CDR3 is CASSERQGTDTQYF. As DNA, the CDR3 is TGTGCCAGCAGCGAGAGGCAGGGGACAGATACGCAGTATTTT.

This clonotype was counted many times. The rearrangement joins TRBV7-6 to TRBJ1-5; 8 positions agree with TRBD1. Per germline, CDR1 SGHVS and CDR2 FNYEAQ. The V gene end was trimmed by 5 bases and the J gene end by 7 bases; junction bases not matched to a gene: 7. The CDR3 consists of 14 residues. CDR3 sequence: CASSPLTGVQPQHF. The CDR3 DNA is TGTGCCAGCAGCCCCCTGACAGGGGTGCAGCCCCAGCATTTT.

As for this clonotype: One end of the junction does not line up with germline, which may come from a read error. The V call is TRBV6-6, the J call TRBJ2-6; TRBD1 might be the D (6 bases). Germline V CDR1 and CDR2: MNHNY, SVGAGI (reference sequence). The CDR3 runs to 15 residues. The CDR3: CASSYGGSGANGLTF. The CDR3 bases are TGTGCCAGCAGTTACGGGGGCTCTGGGGCCAACGGCCTGACTTTC.

In its sample, this clonotype was seen a few times. The J gene is TRBJ1-1, the V gene TRBV30; possible D gene TRBD1, 5 bases. This CDR3 has 12 residues. Trimming removed 2 bases at V and 6 bases at J, with 10 bases between. Germline V lookup: CDR1 GTSNPN, CDR2 SVGIG (reference sequence). For the CDR3, the DNA is TGTGCCTGGAGTAGCAGGGATTCTGAAGCTTTCTTT. This translates into CAWSSRDSEAFF.

The chain has TRBV4-1 and TRBJ1-4; D not certain. CDR1 and CDR2 from the germline V gene are MGHRA and YSYEKL. The CDR3 length is 15 residues. V lost 4 bases, J lost 5 bases, and 14 bases lay in between. DNA for the CDR3: TGCGCCAGCAGCCTCGAGACCGACTTGAATGAAAAACTGTTTTTT. It specifies CASSLETDLNEKLFF.

This clonotype was counted a few times. The chain links TRBV15 to TRBJ2-5; D might be TRBD2 (5 bases). CDR3 length equals 15 residues. The germline V gene encodes CDR1 LNHNV and CDR2 YYDKDF (reference sequence). V lost 5 bases, J lost 0 bases, and 13 bases lay in between. CDR3 in DNA: TGTGCCACCAGCCACGGCCGGGGATACCAAGAGACCCAGTACTTC. Translated: CATSHGRGYQETQYF. The complete variable domain, with remaining parts taken from reference TRBV15 and TRBJ2-5, reads DAMVIQNPRYQVTQFGKPVTLSCSQTLNHNVMYWYQQKSSQAPKLLFHYYDKDFNNEADTPDNFQSRRPNTSFCFLDIRSPGLGDTAMYLCATSHGRGYQETQYFGPGTRLLVL.

CDR3: CASSPGWGQNTEAFF. CDR3 coding DNA: TGCGCCAGCAGCCCGGGTTGGGGCCAGAACACTGAAGCTTTCTTT. This chain uses TRBV4-1 with TRBJ1-1, with D possibly TRBD1 on 5 matching bases. Germline V gene lookup returns CDR1 MGHRA and CDR2 YSYEKL. The CDR3 is made up of 15 amino acids. Trimming took off 4 bases at V and 1 base at J, with 13 bases between the two ends.

The chain links TRBV6-8 to TRBJ1-3, with 7 bases that match TRBD1. V gave up 7 bases and J gave up 1 base; unmatched junction bases: 7. The V gene's germline CDR1 is MNHGY and CDR2 SAAAGT. CDR3 length: 15 residues. CDR3 amino acids: CASKTTGTSGNTIYF. The CDR3 region has the DNA TGTGCCAGCAAAACGACAGGGACTTCTGGAAACACCATATATTTT.

The rearrangement uses TRBV12-3 or TRBV12-4 and TRBJ1-1, with D possibly TRBD1 on 5 matching bases. CDR3 length equals 16 residues. V was trimmed by 5 bases and J by 1 base, leaving 17 bases between them. The CDR3 sequence is CASSGGGGRRNTEAFF. Here the CDR3 DNA reads TGTGCCAGCAGTGGGGGTGGGGGACGACGGAACACTGAAGCTTTCTTT.

V and J are TRBV6-6 and TRBJ2-1; TRBD2 aligns across 9 bases. The junction had 11 bases not matched to a gene; V was cut back by 2 bases and J by 9 bases. The CDR3 extends over 16 amino acids. CDR1 MNHNY and CDR2 SVGAGI come from the germline V gene (reference sequence). CDR3 sequence reads: CASSYVGAGGPGEQFF. For the CDR3, the DNA is TGTGCCAGCAGTTACGTCGGGGCGGGGGGGCCTGGTGAGCAGTTCTTC.

CDR3 bases: TGTGCCAGCAGTTACGTAGCGGGGGGCCCCATACAGTTCTTC. As protein: CASSYVAGGPIQFF. This chain uses TRBV6-5 with TRBJ2-1; 10 bases map to TRBD2. The CDR3 runs to 14 residues. The V and J ends lost 2 bases and 13 bases, in that order; junction bases with no gene match: 8. Germline CDR1 is MNHEY and CDR2 is SVGAGI.